These 31 T cell receptor beta chains came from one sample sequenced in a study of regulatory T cells in long-lasting Graves disease. Arm-PCR of CDR3 regions with iRepertoire HTBI primers generated TCR beta libraries. TCRdb fed the multiplex PCR reads into MiXCR, producing one record per CDR3 protein. This table has a few hundred thousand distinct CDR3 sequences, about 17% appearing once. Time point defined: newly diagnosed GD, antithyroid drugs for less than 3 months. The TCR library was made from RNA that had been extracted from PBMCs in TRIzol. These data also formed part of another study, on T cells in Graves' hyperthyroidism and ophthalmopathy.

The source material was peripheral blood mononuclear cells (PBMCs), sampled at new diagnosis, from a patient treated with antithyroid drugs. The receptors were sampled from a woman younger than 35 with Graves disease.

The J gene is TRBJ1-2, the V gene TRBV7-9; 10 bases match TRBD1. This CDR3 contains 14 residues. Looked up from germline, CDR1 is SEHNR and CDR2 is FQNEAQ (reference sequence). The ends lost 3 bases at V and 7 bases at J; junction bases unmatched: 5. The CDR3 nucleotides are TGTGCCAGCAGCTTCGGGGACAGGGGATTTGGCTACACCTTC. Protein sequence: CASSFGDRGFGYTF.

This clonotype was seen many times. The rearrangement uses TRBV15 and TRBJ2-7, with D possibly TRBD2 on 5 matching bases. From germline, CDR1 is LNHNV and CDR2 YYDKDF (reference sequence). The CDR3 length is 14 residues. V gave up 2 bases and J gave up 2 bases, with 10 bases separating them. For the CDR3, the DNA is TGTGCCACCAGCAGACAAACGACTACCTACGAGCAGTACTTC. It encodes CATSRQTTTYEQYF.

This clonotype was recorded many times. This chain joins TRBV28 and TRBJ1-4; D unclear. Trimming pared 5 bases from V and 4 bases from J, leaving 11 bases between. The V gene's germline CDR1 is MDHEN and CDR2 SYDVKM. The CDR3 totals 14 residues. The CDR3 loop reads CASSPSPLNEKLFF. Written as DNA, the CDR3 is TGTGCCAGCAGTCCGTCTCCGCTTAATGAAAAACTGTTTTTT.

This clonotype showed up just a few times. The chain joins TRBV14 to TRBJ2-5, with 8 bases lining up with TRBD1. Trimming cost V 4 bases and J 5 bases; bases outside gene matches: 6. The CDR3 runs 14 residues. Germline loops: CDR1 SGHDN, CDR2 FVKESK. The CDR3 region is CASSLGTGGETQYF. The CDR3 nucleotides are TGTGCCAGCAGCCTAGGGACAGGCGGTGAGACCCAGTACTTC. Using reference TRBV14 and TRBJ2-5 for the parts outside the CDR3, the full variable domain is EAGVTQFPSHSVIEKGQTVTLRCDPISGHDNLYWYRRVMGKEIKFLLHFVKESKQDESGMPNNRFLAERTGGTYSTLKVQPAELEDSGVYFCASSLGTGGETQYFGPGTRLLVL.

This clonotype was counted many times. The CDR3 DNA reads as TGTGCCAGCAGTTCCCATACTAGTCTCCATGAGCAGTTCTTC. Residues: CASSSHTSLHEQFF. The genes are TRBV28 and TRBJ2-1, with D perhaps matching TRBD2 (5 bases). V shed 4 bases and J shed 8 bases, with 15 bases lying between them. CDR3 length equals 14 residues. Germline-derived CDR1 and CDR2 are MDHEN and SYDVKM.

This clonotype was counted at least ten times. The chain links TRBV12-3 or TRBV12-4 to TRBJ1-1; D is unclear. The CDR3 has 13 residues. V dropped 5 bases and J dropped 3 bases, with 10 bases sitting between them. CDR3 DNA: TGTGCCAGCAGTCGCGGGTTTGACACTGAAGCTTTCTTT. It specifies CASSRGFDTEAFF.

Ten or more counts support this clonotype. V is TRBV28 and J is TRBJ2-7, with 10 bases identical to TRBD2. This CDR3 region has 15 residues. Looked up from germline, CDR1 is MDHEN and CDR2 is SYDVKM. The junction had 4 bases not matched to a gene; V was cut back by 5 bases and J by 0 bases. The CDR3 is CASSPTSGFSYEQYF. The CDR3 DNA follows: TGTGCCAGCAGTCCGACTAGCGGGTTCTCCTACGAGCAGTACTTC.

This clonotype was seen a few times. The rearrangement joins TRBV6-1 to TRBJ2-3; possibly TRBD1 or TRBD2 for D (5 bases each). CDR3 size: 13 residues. V lost 6 bases and J lost 3, with 10 bases in between. CDR1 is MNHNS, CDR2 SASEGT, per germline. The chain's CDR3 is CASRRDVTDTQYF. The CDR3 DNA follows: TGTGCCAGCAGAAGGGACGTTACAGATACGCAGTATTTT.

The rearrangement links TRBV12-3 or TRBV12-4 to TRBJ1-4; D unresolved. CDR3 length: 12 amino acids. V was pared by 2 bases and J by 6 bases, with 4 bases between. The CDR3 bases are TGTGCCAGCAGTTTACCGGATGAAAAACTGTTTTTT. Translating it yields CASSLPDEKLFF.

This clonotype was detected many times. V gene TRBV6-2 or TRBV6-3 combines with J gene TRBJ2-3; no clear D. Per germline, CDR1 MNHEY and CDR2 SVGEGT. The CDR3 sequence is 11 residues long. The ends were cut back, 5 bases at V and 2 bases at J, with 2 bases in the middle. This chain's CDR3 is CASSNTDTQYF. As DNA, the CDR3 is TGTGCCAGCAGTAACACAGATACGCAGTATTTT.

This clonotype occurred a few times. The J gene is TRBJ2-6, the V gene TRBV5-1; 10 nucleotides line up with TRBD1. Germline CDR1 SGHRS, CDR2 YFSETQ. Trimming at V came to 0 bases and at J to 4 bases, leaving 4 bases not matched to a gene. The CDR3 extends over 17 amino acids. The CDR3 loop reads CASSLGQGAGGANVLTF. As DNA, the CDR3 is TGCGCCAGCAGCTTGGGACAGGGGGCTGGCGGGGCCAACGTCCTGACTTTC.

The table lists this clonotype with a few counts. The V call is TRBV19, the J call TRBJ1-1; D is perhaps TRBD1 (6 bases). Germline lookup yields CDR1 LNHDA and CDR2 SQIVND (reference sequence). This CDR3 is built from 14 residues. The V end lost 3 bases, the J end lost 6 bases, and 14 bases lay between the germline ends. CDR3 in amino acids: CASSIGGAVAEAFF. CDR3 coding DNA: TGTGCCAGTAGTATCGGGGGGGCAGTGGCTGAAGCTTTCTTT.

This clonotype came up many times. The V and J genes are TRBV12-3 or TRBV12-4 and TRBJ2-7; D might be TRBD1 (5 bases). The V gene lost 0 bases and the J gene lost 5 bases, with 20 bases spanning the gap. The CDR3 runs to 17 residues. The chain's CDR3 is CASSLALDSSYPHEQYF. The DNA of the CDR3 is TGTGCCAGCAGTTTAGCGCTCGACAGCTCCTATCCCCACGAGCAGTACTTC.

Concerning this clonotype itself: At one end, the junction sequence differs from germline, possibly due to a read error. This rearrangement joins TRBV11-2 to TRBJ2-1, with TRBD2 matching over 13 bases. CDR3 length: 16 amino acids. Germline CDR1 SGHAT, CDR2 FQNNGV. DNA for the CDR3: TGTGCCGGCAGCTTAGAACTAGCGGGAGGGCCTGCGAGGCAGTTCTTC. This gives the protein CAGSLELAGGPARQFF.

The chain joins TRBV5-1 to TRBJ2-7, with TRBD1 matching 9 bases. Per the germline V gene, CDR1 is SGHRS and CDR2 is YFSETQ. This CDR3 region has 14 residues. V lost 4 bases and J lost 6; bases outside the gene matches: 8. CDR3 amino acids: CASSIGQGLSEQYF. The CDR3 DNA follows: TGCGCCAGCAGCATCGGACAGGGGCTGAGCGAGCAGTACTTC.

This clonotype was detected ten times or more. The chain carries TRBV20-1 and TRBJ1-1; no definite D call. The CDR3 spans 17 residues. Germline CDR1 DFQATT, CDR2 SNEGSKA (reference sequence). Trimming took off 4 bases at V and 6 bases at J, with 27 bases between the two ends. CDR3 amino acids: CSAIPKPLGESYAEAFF. The CDR3, as DNA: TGCAGTGCTATTCCGAAACCCCTGGGAGAAAGCTATGCTGAAGCTTTCTTT.

This clonotype has a count of ten or more. V usage is TRBV20-1 and J usage is TRBJ2-7, with TRBD2 matching over 11 bases. Per germline, CDR1 DFQATT and CDR2 SNEGSKA (reference sequence). The CDR3 runs to 16 residues. V lost 1 base and J lost 0; bases outside the gene matches: 5. Here the CDR3 reads CSARGSGLAVSYEQYF. CDR3 nucleotide sequence: TGCAGTGCTAGAGGGTCGGGACTAGCGGTCTCCTACGAGCAGTACTTC.

The rearrangement uses TRBV9 and TRBJ2-5; 8 nucleotides align to TRBD1. Per the germline V gene, CDR1 is SGDLS and CDR2 is YYNGEE. This CDR3 contains 15 residues. The V gene end was trimmed by 3 bases and the J gene end by 0 bases; junction bases not matched to a gene: 4. The CDR3 DNA reads as TGTGCCAGCAGCGCCGGACAGGGACACCAAGAGACCCAGTACTTC. As protein: CASSAGQGHQETQYF.

This clonotype was seen ten or more times. V usage is TRBV18 and J usage is TRBJ2-7; 7 bases align to TRBD1. Trimming took 3 bases from V and 2 from J; bases not matched to a gene: 10. The CDR3 spans 16 residues. Germline CDR1 reads KGHSH; CDR2 reads LQKENI. The CDR3 spells CASSPYTGTATYEQYF. The CDR3 region has the DNA TGTGCCAGCTCACCTTATACCGGGACAGCAACCTACGAGCAGTACTTC.

A word on this clonotype: This CDR3 fails to terminate in the conserved phenylalanine or tryptophan, so it likely reflects a read error. The rearrangement uses TRBV2 and TRBJ2-3, with a tentative D call TRBD2 (5 bases). The V gene's germline CDR1 is SNHLY and CDR2 FYNNEI. V lost 8 bases to trimming and J lost 3 bases, with 15 bases between them. The CDR3 is 14 amino acids. CDR3 region: CASGRTQPTDTQYS. CDR3 bases: TGTGCCAGCGGCAGGACTCAACCGACAGATACGCAGTATTCT.

This clonotype came up a few times. The gene calls are TRBV14 and TRBJ2-7; D call uncertain. V lost 0 bases, J lost 0 bases, and 9 bases lay in between. Germline values: CDR1 SGHDN, CDR2 FVKESK. CDR3 length: 15 residues. The chain's CDR3 is CASSQDQTSSYEQYF. DNA for the CDR3: TGTGCCAGCAGCCAAGATCAGACCAGCTCCTACGAGCAGTACTTC.

This clonotype was seen only a few times. The J gene is TRBJ1-5, the V gene TRBV28; D perhaps matches TRBD1 (6 bases). The CDR3 totals 13 residues. V was cut by 2 bases and J by 7 bases, with 9 bases left in between. Germline CDR1 MDHEN, CDR2 SYDVKM. The CDR3 protein is CASSLGGWQPQHF. The DNA for the CDR3 is TGTGCCAGCAGTTTAGGGGGCTGGCAGCCCCAGCATTTT. Variable domain in full (rest from reference TRBV28 and TRBJ1-5): DVKVTQSSRYLVKRTGEKVFLECVQDMDHENMFWYRQDPGLGLRLIYFSYDVKMKEKGDIPEGYSVSREKKERFSLILESASTNQTSMYLCASSLGGWQPQHFGDGTRLSIL.

The chain has TRBV9 and TRBJ2-3; tentative D call: TRBD1 (5 bases). Germline V CDR1 and CDR2: SGDLS, YYNGEE. Trimming took 0 bases from V and 5 from J, leaving 13 bases between them. The length of the CDR3 is 15 residues. The CDR3 sequence: CASSVASTGGDTQYF. For the CDR3, the DNA is TGTGCCAGCAGCGTAGCGTCTACAGGTGGAGATACGCAGTATTTT.

There are many counts of this clonotype. This sequence joins TRBV12-3 or TRBV12-4 and TRBJ2-5, with D perhaps matching TRBD1 (6 bases). Trimming removed 5 bases at V and 2 bases at J, with 9 bases between. There are 13 residues in the CDR3. In nucleotides, the CDR3 is TGTGCCAGCAGTCGGCAGGGGCAAGAGACCCAGTACTTC. It yields the protein CASSRQGQETQYF.

This clonotype was seen many times. This chain links TRBV12-3 or TRBV12-4 with TRBJ2-7; D call uncertain. The CDR3 covers 14 residues. The V end lost 4 bases, the J end lost 0 bases, and 10 bases lay between the germline ends. The CDR3 nucleotides are TGTGCCAGCAGTTGGACGGCAAGCTCCTACGAGCAGTACTTC. Translating gives CASSWTASSYEQYF.

The sample holds a few counts of this clonotype. The chain combines TRBV4-1 with TRBJ1-3; D is uncertain. This CDR3 is built from 14 residues. V was trimmed by 0 bases and J by 4 bases, leaving 7 bases between them. Germline V CDR1 and CDR2: MGHRA, YSYEKL. DNA of the CDR3: TGCGCCAGCAGCCAAGAAGATGGCGGAAACACCATATATTTT. Its protein product is CASSQEDGGNTIYF.

This clonotype was seen a few times. The J gene is TRBJ2-1, the V gene TRBV20-1; TRBD2 matches at 8 bases. Trimming took 6 bases from V and 3 from J; bases not matched to a gene: 4. In germline, CDR1 is DFQATT, CDR2 SNEGSKA (reference sequence). The CDR3 consists of 13 residues. In DNA form, the CDR3 reads TGCAGTGCCGGGAGCGGGAGCTACAATGAGCAGTTCTTC. As protein: CSAGSGSYNEQFF.

This chain joins TRBV7-3 and TRBJ2-1; D is undetermined. CDR1 is SGHTA and CDR2 is FQGTGA in the germline V gene. The V end was cut by 1 base, the J end by 2 bases, with 9 bases between. The CDR3 is made up of 15 amino acids. CDR3 loop: CASSLIPGAYNEQFF. The DNA for the CDR3 is TGTGCCAGCAGCTTAATCCCTGGAGCCTACAATGAGCAGTTCTTC.

Many counts were recorded for this clonotype. The genes are TRBV12-3 or TRBV12-4 and TRBJ2-1; D perhaps matches TRBD1 (6 bases). The V end lost 5 bases, the J end lost 12 bases, and 26 bases lay between the germline ends. The CDR3 sequence is 16 residues long. This chain's CDR3 is CASSHRQAEFLGWQFF. CDR3 sequence (DNA): TGTGCCAGCAGTCACCGACAGGCGGAGTTCCTGGGGTGGCAGTTCTTC.

V is TRBV20-1 and J is TRBJ2-5; 7 bases line up with TRBD2. V gave up 5 bases and J gave up 5 bases; unmatched junction bases: 14. The germline gives CDR1 DFQATT, CDR2 SNEGSKA (reference sequence). This CDR3 has 15 amino acids. CDR3: CSASIDWGGWETQYF. In nucleotides, the CDR3 is TGCAGTGCTTCAATAGACTGGGGGGGTTGGGAGACCCAGTACTTC.

Regarding this clonotype: A much larger clone lies a single base off, so this may be a read error. The chain is built from TRBV11-2 and TRBJ2-7; D possibly corresponds to TRBD1 (6 bases). Germline CDR1 and CDR2: SGHAT and FQNNGV. This CDR3 contains 14 residues. V was shortened by 5 bases and J by 9 bases, with 20 bases between the two germline ends. The CDR3 region is CASSRGQRLWVQYF. The CDR3 DNA sequence: TGTGCCAGCAGCCGTGGACAGAGACTTTGGGTGCAGTACTTC. The full variable domain, rest sourced from reference TRBV11-2 and TRBJ2-7, is EAGVAQSPRYKIIEKRQSVAFWCNPISGHATLYWYQQILGQGPKLLIQFQNNGVVDDSQLPKDRFSAERLKGVDSTLKIQPAKLEDSAVYLCASSRGQRLWVQYFGPGTRLTVT.